The T cell receptor beta chain described here comes from a study of cytomegalovirus exposure and HLA in healthy donors. PCR used 60 Vbeta primers and 13 Jbeta primers. Sequenced by immunoSEQ multiplex PCR; TCRdb stores in-frame clones only, minus some. The sample lists approximately 90,000 clones, around four fifths occurring once. With 0 bases removed from V and 11 bases from J, the gap between germline ends came to 13 bases. Germline V gene data show CDR1 as KGHSH and CDR2 as LQKENI. The CDR3 runs 14 residues. The clonotype comes from a woman in her 40s in good health and CMV-seronegative. This sequence joins TRBV18 and TRBJ1-4; maybe TRBD1 (5 bases). The sample taken for sequencing was PBMCs. The CDR3 sequence: CASSPPGGAAKLFF. In DNA, the CDR3 is TGTGCCAGCTCACCACCGGGAGGGGCGGCGAAACTGTTTTTT.